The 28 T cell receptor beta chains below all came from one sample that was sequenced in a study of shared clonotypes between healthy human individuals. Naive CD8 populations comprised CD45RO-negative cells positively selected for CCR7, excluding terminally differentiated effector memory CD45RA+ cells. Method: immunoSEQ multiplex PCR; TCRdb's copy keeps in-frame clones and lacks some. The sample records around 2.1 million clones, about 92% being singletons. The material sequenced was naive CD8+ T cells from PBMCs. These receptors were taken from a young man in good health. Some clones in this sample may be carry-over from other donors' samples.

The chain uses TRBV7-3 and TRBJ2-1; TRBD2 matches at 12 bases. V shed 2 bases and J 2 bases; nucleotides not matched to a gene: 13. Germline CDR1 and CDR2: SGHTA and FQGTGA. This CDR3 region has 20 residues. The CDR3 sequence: CASSLGLAGGPALAYNEQFF. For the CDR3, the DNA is TGTGCCAGCAGCTTAGGGCTAGCGGGAGGGCCTGCTCTAGCCTACAATGAGCAGTTCTTC.

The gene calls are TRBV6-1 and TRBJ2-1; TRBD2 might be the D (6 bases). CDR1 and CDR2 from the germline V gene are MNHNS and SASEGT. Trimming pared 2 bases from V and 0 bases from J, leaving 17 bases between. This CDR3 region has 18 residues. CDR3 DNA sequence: TGTGCCAGCAGTGAATCGGGAGCTGGAAAAAGCTCCTACAATGAGCAGTTCTTC. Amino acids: CASSESGAGKSSYNEQFF.

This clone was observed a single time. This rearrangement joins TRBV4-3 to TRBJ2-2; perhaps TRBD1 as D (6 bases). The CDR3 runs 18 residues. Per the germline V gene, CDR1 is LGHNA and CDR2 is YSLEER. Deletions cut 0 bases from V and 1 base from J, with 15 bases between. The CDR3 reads CASSQEAPGALNTGELFF. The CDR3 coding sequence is TGCGCCAGCAGCCAAGAAGCGCCAGGGGCCTTGAACACCGGGGAGCTGTTTTTT.

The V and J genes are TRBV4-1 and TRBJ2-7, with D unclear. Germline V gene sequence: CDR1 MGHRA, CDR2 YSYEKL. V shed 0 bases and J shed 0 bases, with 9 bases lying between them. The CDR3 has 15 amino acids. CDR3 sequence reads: CASSQDDLSSYEQYF. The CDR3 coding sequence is TGCGCCAGCAGCCAAGATGACTTAAGCTCCTACGAGCAGTACTTC.

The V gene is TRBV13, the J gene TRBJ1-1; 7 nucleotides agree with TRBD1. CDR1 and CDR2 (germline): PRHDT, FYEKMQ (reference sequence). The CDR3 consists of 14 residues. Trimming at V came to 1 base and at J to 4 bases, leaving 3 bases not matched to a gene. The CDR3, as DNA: TGTGCCAGCAGCTTAGCCGGGACAGCCACTGAAGCTTTCTTT. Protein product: CASSLAGTATEAFF. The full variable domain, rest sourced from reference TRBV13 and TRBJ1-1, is AAGVIQSPRHLIKEKRETATLKCYPIPRHDTVYWYQQGPGQDPQFLISFYEKMQSDKGSIPDRFSAQQFSDYHSELNMSSLELGDSALYFCASSLAGTATEAFFGQGTRLTVV.

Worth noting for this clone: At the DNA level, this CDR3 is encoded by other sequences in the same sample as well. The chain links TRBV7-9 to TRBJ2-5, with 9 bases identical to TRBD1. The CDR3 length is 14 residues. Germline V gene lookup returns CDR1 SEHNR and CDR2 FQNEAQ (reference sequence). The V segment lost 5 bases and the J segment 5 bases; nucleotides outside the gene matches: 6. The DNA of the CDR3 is TGTGCCAGCAGCCCACAGGGGGCGCAGGAGACCCAGTACTTC. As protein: CASSPQGAQETQYF.

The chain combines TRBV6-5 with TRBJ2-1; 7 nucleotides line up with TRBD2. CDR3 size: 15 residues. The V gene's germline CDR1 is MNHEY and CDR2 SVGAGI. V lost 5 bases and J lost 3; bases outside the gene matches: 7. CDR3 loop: CASSVTSVSYNEQFF. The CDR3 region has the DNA TGTGCCAGCAGTGTAACTAGCGTGAGCTACAATGAGCAGTTCTTC.

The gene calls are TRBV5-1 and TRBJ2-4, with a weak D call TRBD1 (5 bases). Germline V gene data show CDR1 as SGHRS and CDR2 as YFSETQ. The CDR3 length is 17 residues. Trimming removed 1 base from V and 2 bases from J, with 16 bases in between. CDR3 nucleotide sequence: TGCGCCAGCAGCTTGAGGGGCACCAACCCTTCCAAAAACATTCAGTACTTC. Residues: CASSLRGTNPSKNIQYF. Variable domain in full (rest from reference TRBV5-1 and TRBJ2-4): KAGVTQTPRYLIKTRGQQVTLSCSPISGHRSVSWYQQTPGQGLQFLFEYFSETQRNKGNFPGRFSGRQFSNSRSEMNVSTLELGDSALYLCASSLRGTNPSKNIQYFGAGTRLSVL.

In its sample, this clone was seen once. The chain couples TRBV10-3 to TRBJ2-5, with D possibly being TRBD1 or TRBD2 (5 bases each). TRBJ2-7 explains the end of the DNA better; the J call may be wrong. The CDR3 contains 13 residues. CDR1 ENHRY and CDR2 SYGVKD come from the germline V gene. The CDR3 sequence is CAISDGGTYEQYF. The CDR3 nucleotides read TGTGCCATTTCCGATGGGGGAACCTACGAGCAGTACTTC.

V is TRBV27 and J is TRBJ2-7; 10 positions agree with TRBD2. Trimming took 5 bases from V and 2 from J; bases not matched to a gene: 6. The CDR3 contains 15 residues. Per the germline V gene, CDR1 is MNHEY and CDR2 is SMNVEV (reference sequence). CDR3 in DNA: TGTGCCAGCAGTCTCGGACTAGCGGCTACCTACGAGCAGTACTTC. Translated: CASSLGLAATYEQYF.

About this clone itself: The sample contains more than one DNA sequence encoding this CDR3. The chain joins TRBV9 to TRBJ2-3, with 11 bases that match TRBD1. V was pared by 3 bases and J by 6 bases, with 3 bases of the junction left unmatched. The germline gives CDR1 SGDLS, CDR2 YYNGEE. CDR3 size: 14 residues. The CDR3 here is CASSGGQGADTQYF. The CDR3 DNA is TGTGCCAGCAGCGGTGGACAGGGGGCCGATACGCAGTATTTT.

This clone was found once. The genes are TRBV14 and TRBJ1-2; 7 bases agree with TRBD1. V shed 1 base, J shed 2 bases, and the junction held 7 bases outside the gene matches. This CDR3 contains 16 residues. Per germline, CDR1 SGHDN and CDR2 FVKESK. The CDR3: CASSQGRDSTNYGYTF. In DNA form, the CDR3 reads TGTGCCAGCAGCCAAGGGAGGGACAGTACGAACTATGGCTACACCTTC.

The CDR3 region has the DNA TGTGCCAGCAGTCCTGAGGGGGGGGCGTATGGCTACACCTTC. This gives the protein CASSPEGGAYGYTF. The genes are TRBV6-5 and TRBJ1-2; TRBD1 might be the D (6 bases). Germline CDR1 and CDR2: MNHEY and SVGAGI. V shed 5 bases and J shed 5 bases, with 15 bases lying between them. There are 14 residues in the CDR3.

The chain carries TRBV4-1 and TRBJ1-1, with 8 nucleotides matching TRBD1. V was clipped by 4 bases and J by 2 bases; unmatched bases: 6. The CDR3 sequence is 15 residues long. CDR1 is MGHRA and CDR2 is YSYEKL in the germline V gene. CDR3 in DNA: TGCGCCAGCAGCCGACTTGGGACAGGAAACACTGAAGCTTTCTTT. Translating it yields CASSRLGTGNTEAFF.

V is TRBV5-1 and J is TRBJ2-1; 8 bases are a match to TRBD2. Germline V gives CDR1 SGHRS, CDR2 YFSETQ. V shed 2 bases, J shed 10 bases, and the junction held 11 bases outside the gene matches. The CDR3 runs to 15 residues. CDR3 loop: CASSFPGGGEGEQFF. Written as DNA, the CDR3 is TGCGCCAGCAGCTTTCCGGGAGGGGGAGAAGGGGAGCAGTTCTTC.

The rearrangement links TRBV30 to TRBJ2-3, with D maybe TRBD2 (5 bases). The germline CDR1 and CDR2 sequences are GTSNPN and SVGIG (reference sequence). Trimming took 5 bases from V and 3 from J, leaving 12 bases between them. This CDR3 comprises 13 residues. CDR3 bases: TGTGCCTGGGCTTGGACGGGGACAGATACGCAGTATTTT. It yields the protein CAWAWTGTDTQYF.

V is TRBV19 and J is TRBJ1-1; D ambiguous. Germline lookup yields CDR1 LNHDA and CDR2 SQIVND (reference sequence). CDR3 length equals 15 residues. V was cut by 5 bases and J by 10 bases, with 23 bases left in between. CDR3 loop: CASSPSEGRVLGAFF. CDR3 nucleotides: TGTGCCAGTAGTCCCTCCGAAGGGAGGGTTTTAGGAGCTTTCTTT. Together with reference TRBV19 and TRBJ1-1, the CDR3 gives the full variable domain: DGGITQSPKYLFRKEGQNVTLSCEQNLNHDAMYWYRQDPGQGLRLIYYSQIVNDFQKGDIAEGYSVSREKKESFPLTVTSAQKNPTAFYLCASSPSEGRVLGAFFGQGTRLTVV.

CDR3: CASRPSRASYEQYF. The CDR3 DNA is TGTGCCAGCAGGCCGAGCAGGGCCTCCTACGAGCAGTACTTC. The rearrangement uses TRBV2 and TRBJ2-7, with D possibly being TRBD1 (5 bases). This CDR3 has 14 residues. V lost 6 bases and J 0 bases, leaving 12 bases between the germline ends. Germline-derived CDR1 and CDR2 are SNHLY and FYNNEI.

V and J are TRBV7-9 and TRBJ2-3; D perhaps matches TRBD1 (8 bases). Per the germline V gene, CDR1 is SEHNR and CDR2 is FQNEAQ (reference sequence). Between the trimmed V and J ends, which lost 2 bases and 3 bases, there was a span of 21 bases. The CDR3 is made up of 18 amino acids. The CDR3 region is CASSLPRGGDRSTDTQYF. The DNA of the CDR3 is TGTGCCAGCAGCTTACCTAGGGGAGGGGACAGGTCTACAGATACGCAGTATTTT.

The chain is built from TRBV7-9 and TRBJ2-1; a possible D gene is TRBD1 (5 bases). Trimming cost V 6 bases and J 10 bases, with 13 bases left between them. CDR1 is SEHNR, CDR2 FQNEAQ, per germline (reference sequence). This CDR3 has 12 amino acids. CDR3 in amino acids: CASRGDSVEQFF. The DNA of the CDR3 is TGTGCCAGCAGAGGTGACAGTGTGGAGCAGTTCTTC.

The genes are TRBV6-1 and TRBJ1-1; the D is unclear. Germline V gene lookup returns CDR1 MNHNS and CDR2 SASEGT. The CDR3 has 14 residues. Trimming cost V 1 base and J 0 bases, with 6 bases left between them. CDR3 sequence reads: CASSEVYVNTEAFF. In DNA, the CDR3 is TGTGCCAGCAGTGAAGTGTATGTGAACACTGAAGCTTTCTTT.

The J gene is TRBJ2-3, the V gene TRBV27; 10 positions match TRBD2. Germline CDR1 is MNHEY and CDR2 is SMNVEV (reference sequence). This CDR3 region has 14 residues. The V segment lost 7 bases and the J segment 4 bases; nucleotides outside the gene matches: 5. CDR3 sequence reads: CASMTLAGADTQYF. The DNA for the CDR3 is TGTGCCAGCATGACCCTAGCGGGAGCAGATACGCAGTATTTT.

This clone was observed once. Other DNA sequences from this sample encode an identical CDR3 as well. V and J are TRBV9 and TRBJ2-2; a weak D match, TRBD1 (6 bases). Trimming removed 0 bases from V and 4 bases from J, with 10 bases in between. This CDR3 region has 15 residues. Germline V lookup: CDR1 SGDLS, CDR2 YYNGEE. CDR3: CASSVGQGSTGELFF. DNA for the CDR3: TGTGCCAGCAGCGTAGGGCAGGGGTCCACCGGGGAGCTGTTTTTT.

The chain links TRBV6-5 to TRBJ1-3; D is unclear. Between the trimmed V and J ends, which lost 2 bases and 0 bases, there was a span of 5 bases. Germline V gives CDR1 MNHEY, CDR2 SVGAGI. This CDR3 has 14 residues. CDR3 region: CASSYEDSGNTIYF. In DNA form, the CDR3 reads TGTGCCAGCAGTTACGAGGACTCTGGAAACACCATATATTTT.

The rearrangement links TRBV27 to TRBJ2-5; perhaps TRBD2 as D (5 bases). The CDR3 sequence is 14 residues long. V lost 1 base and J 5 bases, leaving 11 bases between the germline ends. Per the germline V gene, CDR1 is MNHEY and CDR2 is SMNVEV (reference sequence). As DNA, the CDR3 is TGTGCCAGCAGTTTATTTGCCAGGAGGGAGACCCAGTACTTC. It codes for CASSLFARRETQYF.

The CDR3 DNA sequence: TGTGCCAGCAGTTACGACCAGGGGCGGTACGAGCAGTACTTC. Its protein is CASSYDQGRYEQYF. The chain carries TRBV6-5 and TRBJ2-7; TRBD1 might be the D (6 bases). CDR1 and CDR2 (germline): MNHEY, SVGAGI. V gave up 2 bases and J gave up 4 bases, with 12 bases separating them. The CDR3 contains 14 residues.

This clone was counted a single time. The CDR3 DNA reads TGTGCCAGCAGTTCACCCCGGGGACTAGGGAACACCGGGGAGCTGTTTTTT. The encoded protein is CASSSPRGLGNTGELFF. The chain carries TRBV7-6 and TRBJ2-2; 8 bases agree with TRBD2. The CDR3 runs 17 residues. CDR1 and CDR2 (germline): SGHVS, FNYEAQ. V was pared by 6 bases and J by 1 base, with 10 bases of the junction left unmatched.

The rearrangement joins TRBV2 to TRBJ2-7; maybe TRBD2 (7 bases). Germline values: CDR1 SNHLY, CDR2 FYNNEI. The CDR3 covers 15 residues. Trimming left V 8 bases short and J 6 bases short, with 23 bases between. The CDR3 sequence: CASLEQGGGDLEQYF. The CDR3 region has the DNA TGTGCCAGCCTGGAACAGGGAGGGGGGGATCTCGAGCAGTACTTC.